A single sample gave rise to the 23 T cell receptor beta chains below, sequenced in a study of memory CD4+ T cells and cytomegalovirus serostatus. Single viable CD3+CD4+CD8-CD45RO+ cells were sorted as the memory CD4+ T cells. Assay used: immunoSEQ multiplex PCR; TCRdb lists only in-frame clones, some missing. The sample carries approximately 92,000 clones, 80% recorded once. Sequencing was performed on memory CD4+ T cells from blood. Source of these receptors: an adult in good health and CMV-seropositive.

Concerning this clone itself: Other nucleotide sequences from this sample produce the same CDR3. The chain has TRBV18 and TRBJ2-7; 14 nucleotides match TRBD2. The germline V gene encodes CDR1 KGHSH and CDR2 LQKENI. This CDR3 contains 15 residues. Unmatched junction bases numbered 5, after V lost 3 bases and J lost 7 bases. DNA of the CDR3: TGTGCCAGCTCACCGGGACTAGCGGGAGTCGGGGAGCAGTACTTC. Translated, it gives CASSPGLAGVGEQYF. The whole variable domain, remainder taken from reference TRBV18 and TRBJ2-7, is NAGVMQNPRHLVRRRGQEARLRCSPMKGHSHVYWYRQLPEEGLKFMVYLQKENIIDESGMPKERFSAEFPKEGPSILRIQQVVRGDSAAYFCASSPGLAGVGEQYFGPGTRLTVT.

The rearrangement links TRBV7-6 to TRBJ2-7; perhaps TRBD2 as D (5 bases). Germline V gene lookup returns CDR1 SGHVS and CDR2 FNYEAQ. V gave up 3 bases and J gave up 3 bases, with 15 bases separating them. The CDR3 contains 15 residues. CDR3 loop: CASSFSADFNYEQYF. The CDR3, as DNA: TGTGCCAGCAGCTTTTCGGCGGACTTCAACTACGAGCAGTACTTC.

Comment on this clone: A junction end diverges from the germline sequence, so it may reflect a read error. The chain combines TRBV7-7 with TRBJ2-1; TRBD2 aligns across 9 bases. Per the germline V gene, CDR1 is SSHAT and CDR2 is FNYEAQ (reference sequence). This CDR3 has 16 residues. Written as DNA, the CDR3 is TGTGCTAGCAGCTTAGCGGGACTAGCTCAGGGCAATGAGCAGTTCTTC. This gives the protein CASSLAGLAQGNEQFF. Filled out from reference TRBV7-7 and TRBJ2-1, the complete variable domain reads GAGVSQSPRYKVTKRGQDVTLRCDPISSHATLYWYQQALGQGPEFLTYFNYEAQPDKSGLPSDRFSAERPEGSISTLTIQRTEQRDSAMYRCASSLAGLAQGNEQFFGPGTRLTVL.

The V and J genes are TRBV27 and TRBJ2-7; TRBD2 might be the D (6 bases). The CDR3 runs to 15 residues. V lost 4 bases and J 3 bases, leaving 16 bases between the germline ends. CDR1 and CDR2 (germline): MNHEY, SMNVEV (reference sequence). This CDR3 reads CASSSRSGNNYEQYF. The CDR3, as DNA: TGTGCCAGCAGTTCCCGTAGCGGAAACAACTACGAGCAGTACTTC.

The gene calls are TRBV7-9 and TRBJ1-1, with D possibly matching TRBD1 (5 bases). Deletions cut 1 base from V and 1 base from J, with 13 bases between. This CDR3 spans 16 amino acids. Germline CDR1 SEHNR, CDR2 FQNEAQ (reference sequence). The CDR3 region has the DNA TGTGCCAGCAGCTTAGGTTTTCGACAGACGAACACTGAAGCTTTCTTT. As protein: CASSLGFRQTNTEAFF. Filled out from reference TRBV7-9 and TRBJ1-1, the complete variable domain reads DTGVSQNPRHKITKRGQNVTFRCDPISEHNRLYWYRQTLGQGPEFLTYFQNEAQLEKSRLLSDRFSAERPKGSFSTLEIQRTEQGDSAMYLCASSLGFRQTNTEAFFGQGTRLTVV.

This chain joins TRBV11-2 and TRBJ2-5, with D possibly TRBD2 on 5 matching bases. Germline CDR1 SGHAT, CDR2 FQNNGV. This CDR3 has 14 residues. Trimming took off 3 bases at V and 0 bases at J, with 8 bases between the two ends. The CDR3 spells CASSLDSYQETQYF. For the CDR3, the DNA is TGTGCCAGCAGCTTGGACTCCTACCAAGAGACCCAGTACTTC.

The V gene is TRBV6-1, the J gene TRBJ1-5, with a weak D call TRBD1 (5 bases). The CDR3 length is 15 residues. From germline, CDR1 is MNHNS and CDR2 SASEGT. V lost 7 bases, J lost 3 bases, and 16 bases lay in between. CDR3 nucleotides: TGTGCCAGCACCAGGGCGGGGTTTGACAATCAGCCCCAGCATTTT. Protein: CASTRAGFDNQPQHF.

This chain uses TRBV19 with TRBJ1-5; tentatively, D is TRBD1 (5 bases). From germline, CDR1 is LNHDA and CDR2 SQIVND (reference sequence). Trimming left V 3 bases short and J 3 bases short, with 12 bases between. This CDR3 has 15 amino acids. CDR3 coding DNA: TGTGCCAGTAGTATTCGGGGGTCAGACAATCAGCCCCAGCATTTT. Protein sequence: CASSIRGSDNQPQHF.

This chain uses TRBV9 with TRBJ2-5; possibly TRBD2 for D (5 bases). The CDR3 is 15 residues long. Germline assignment: CDR1 SGDLS and CDR2 YYNGEE. V was trimmed by 2 bases and J by 1 base, leaving 12 bases between them. CDR3 sequence (DNA): TGTGCCAGCAGCGTCCAAGGACTGGTCCAAGAGACCCAGTACTTC. Encoded protein: CASSVQGLVQETQYF.

This clone was seen only once. V usage is TRBV28 and J usage is TRBJ1-2; TRBD1 agrees at 7 bases. The CDR3 loop spans 14 amino acids. Germline V CDR1 and CDR2: MDHEN, SYDVKM. V shed 5 bases and J 5 bases; nucleotides not matched to a gene: 8. The CDR3, as DNA: TGTGCCAGCAGTCGACAGGGAAGGGCATATGGCTACACCTTC. This codes for CASSRQGRAYGYTF.

This clone was observed a few times. This chain uses TRBV5-6 with TRBJ2-1; D unclear. Germline lookup yields CDR1 SGHDT and CDR2 YYEEEE. The CDR3 is made up of 14 amino acids. Trimming cost V 3 bases and J 5 bases, with 12 bases left between them. The CDR3 loop is CASSWIANNNEQFF. In nucleotides, the CDR3 is TGTGCCAGCAGCTGGATAGCCAATAACAATGAGCAGTTCTTC.

This chain joins TRBV28 and TRBJ2-5; D is ambiguous. Per the germline V gene, CDR1 is MDHEN and CDR2 is SYDVKM. V lost 3 bases and J 7 bases, leaving 15 bases between the germline ends. This CDR3 has 14 residues. CDR3 sequence: CASSFGPPWGTQYF. The CDR3 nucleotides are TGTGCCAGCAGTTTCGGACCGCCCTGGGGGACCCAGTACTTC.

V is TRBV28 and J is TRBJ2-3; TRBD2 might be the D (6 bases). The CDR3 runs to 12 residues. Germline V gene data show CDR1 as MDHEN and CDR2 as SYDVKM. Trimming stripped 9 bases from V and 10 bases from J, with 17 bases between. This CDR3 reads CASNGGKKAQYF. The CDR3, as DNA: TGTGCCAGTAATGGGGGGAAAAAGGCGCAGTATTTT.

The rearrangement uses TRBV4-3 and TRBJ2-1, with 7 nucleotides matching TRBD2. After removal of 4 bases from V and 10 bases from J, the junction contained 7 bases not matched to a gene. This CDR3 spans 13 amino acids. Germline loops: CDR1 LGHNA, CDR2 YSLEER. CDR3 in amino acids: CASSRRPSGEQFF. CDR3 DNA: TGCGCCAGCAGCCGCCGCCCTAGCGGAGAGCAGTTCTTC.

The rearrangement links TRBV5-1 to TRBJ1-2, with D tentatively TRBD1 (5 bases). V shed 2 bases and J shed 2 bases, with 10 bases lying between them. The CDR3 is made up of 14 amino acids. Germline V CDR1 and CDR2: SGHRS, YFSETQ. This CDR3 is CASSFQGGNYGYTF. The CDR3 DNA is TGCGCCAGCAGCTTTCAGGGCGGGAACTATGGCTACACCTTC.

This rearrangement joins TRBV7-8 to TRBJ2-7; D may correspond to TRBD1 or TRBD2 (5 bases each). Per the germline V gene, CDR1 is SGHVS and CDR2 is FQNEAQ. Trimming stripped 5 bases from V and 7 bases from J, with 15 bases between. The CDR3 contains 13 residues. The CDR3 here is CASSPARRTEQYF. CDR3 bases: TGTGCCAGCAGCCCCGCACGGAGGACAGAGCAGTACTTC.

The V gene is TRBV19, the J gene TRBJ2-2; possible D gene TRBD1, 7 bases. Germline lookup yields CDR1 LNHDA and CDR2 SQIVND (reference sequence). The V end was cut by 6 bases, the J end by 5 bases, with 16 bases between. The length of the CDR3 is 15 residues. In nucleotides, the CDR3 is TGTGCCAGTAGCCTCAGGGGGGACATTACCGGGGAGCTGTTTTTT. This codes for CASSLRGDITGELFF.

The CDR3 DNA reads TGTGCCAGCAGTTACGATGGGCTGGGCCATCAGCCCCAGCATTTT. Its protein is CASSYDGLGHQPQHF. The gene calls are TRBV6-5 and TRBJ1-5, with unresolved D. Germline assignment: CDR1 MNHEY and CDR2 SVGAGI. The CDR3 totals 15 residues. The V end lost 2 bases, the J end lost 5 bases, and 13 bases lay between the germline ends.

This clone was seen a handful of times. The rearrangement uses TRBV29-1 and TRBJ1-1; TRBD1 is a possible D gene (5 bases). This CDR3 region has 13 residues. From germline, CDR1 is SQVTM and CDR2 ANQGSEA. The V and J ends lost 4 bases and 2 bases respectively, with 11 bases between them. CDR3 nucleotide sequence: TGCAGCGTTGGATGGGGCCTAAACACTGAAGCTTTCTTT. Translation: CSVGWGLNTEAFF.

The rearrangement uses TRBV6-1 and TRBJ2-3, with D tentatively TRBD1 or TRBD2 (6 bases each). Per germline, CDR1 MNHNS and CDR2 SASEGT. The CDR3 contains 15 residues. Trimming removed 0 bases from V and 4 bases from J, with 11 bases in between. CDR3 nucleotide sequence: TGTGCCAGCAGTGAAGCGGCAGGGGAGGCAGATACGCAGTATTTT. Its translation is CASSEAAGEADTQYF.

This chain links TRBV5-1 with TRBJ2-1, with D possibly being TRBD2 (7 bases). The length of the CDR3 is 17 residues. Germline CDR1 is SGHRS and CDR2 is YFSETQ. With 4 bases removed from V and 9 bases from J, the gap between germline ends came to 26 bases. The CDR3 is CASSPPTGGATLVEQFF. The CDR3 coding sequence is TGCGCCAGCAGCCCCCCGACTGGGGGGGCAACGCTAGTTGAGCAGTTCTTC.

The chain joins TRBV14 to TRBJ2-1; either TRBD1 or TRBD2 may fit D (5 bases each). CDR1 and CDR2 (germline): SGHDN, FVKESK. The CDR3 has 17 residues. V gave up 0 bases and J gave up 1 base, with 13 bases separating them. Here the CDR3 reads CASSQDEGRISYNEQFF. CDR3 bases: TGTGCCAGCAGCCAAGATGAGGGACGGATATCCTACAATGAGCAGTTCTTC. Combining the CDR3 with reference TRBV14 and TRBJ2-1 gives the whole variable domain EAGVTQFPSHSVIEKGQTVTLRCDPISGHDNLYWYRRVMGKEIKFLLHFVKESKQDESGMPNNRFLAERTGGTYSTLKVQPAELEDSGVYFCASSQDEGRISYNEQFFGPGTRLTVL.

The chain joins TRBV6-5 to TRBJ1-2, with 8 bases matching TRBD1. From germline, CDR1 is MNHEY and CDR2 SVGAGI. The CDR3 covers 13 residues. The J segment lost 7 bases and the V segment lost 5 bases, leaving 6 bases of the junction unmatched. CDR3 amino acids: CASSPTGEVGYTF. CDR3 nucleotide sequence: TGTGCCAGCAGTCCGACAGGGGAGGTTGGCTACACCTTC.